The next 27 T cell receptor beta chains were all read from a single sample in a study of beta chain features in type 1 diabetes. The sequenced template was cDNA made from the entire isolated RNA. The assay was immunoSEQ multiplex PCR, and TCRdb's table has in-frame clones only and misses some. The data contain just over 450,000 clones, roughly 30% of them seen just once; the ten biggest clones take up around 0.065%. Sequencing was done on a sample of naive CD4+ T cells from blood. All receptors come from a man in his late teens or twenties in good health.

The chain is built from TRBV5-1 and TRBJ2-3, with a tentative D call TRBD2 (6 bases). Germline assignment: CDR1 SGHRS and CDR2 YFSETQ. This CDR3 contains 16 residues. V was pared by 4 bases and J by 1 base, with 16 bases between. The CDR3 protein is CASSKSPSGGTDTQYF. CDR3 DNA sequence: TGCGCCAGCAGCAAATCCCCATCGGGGGGCACAGATACGCAGTATTTT.

The rearrangement links TRBV30 to TRBJ1-3; 8 bases map to TRBD1. This CDR3 is built from 15 residues. Germline V gene sequence: CDR1 GTSNPN, CDR2 SVGIG (reference sequence). Unmatched junction bases numbered 7, after V lost 5 bases and J lost 1 base. The CDR3 DNA is TGTGCCTGGCGAGACAGGGGAGGATCTGGAAACACCATATATTTT. Its translation is CAWRDRGGSGNTIYF.

The chain has TRBV30 and TRBJ2-7; 8 bases map to TRBD1. Germline V CDR1 and CDR2: GTSNPN, SVGIG (reference sequence). The CDR3 spans 14 residues. Germline trimming cut 4 bases from V and 0 bases from J; bases unmatched to any gene: 5. Here the CDR3 reads CAWNDRGSSYEQYF. The DNA for the CDR3 is TGTGCCTGGAACGACAGGGGCAGCTCCTACGAGCAGTACTTC.

The chain uses TRBV15 and TRBJ2-1; maybe TRBD2 (6 bases). There are 17 residues in the CDR3. The germline CDR1 and CDR2 sequences are LNHNV and YYDKDF (reference sequence). Trimming cost V 0 bases and J 5 bases, with 17 bases left between them. CDR3 nucleotide sequence: TGTGCCACCAGCAGAGATCTGGGTGGGGACTCAAACAATGAGCAGTTCTTC. It translates to CATSRDLGGDSNNEQFF.

In this sample, this clone turned up a few times. The same CDR3 can be traced to other DNA sequences in this sample. V usage is TRBV30 and J usage is TRBJ1-1; maybe TRBD1 (6 bases). The CDR3 is made up of 11 amino acids. Per germline, CDR1 GTSNPN and CDR2 SVGIG (reference sequence). V was cut by 0 bases and J by 8 bases, with 7 bases left in between. The CDR3 reads CAWSVGGEAFF. The CDR3 DNA is TGTGCCTGGAGTGTCGGGGGCGAAGCTTTCTTT.

This clone turned up a few times. The J gene is TRBJ2-7, the V gene TRBV5-1; TRBD2 aligns across 10 bases. CDR3 length: 14 residues. The germline gives CDR1 SGHRS, CDR2 YFSETQ. J gave up 4 bases and V 4 bases, and 5 bases lay outside the gene matches. In DNA, the CDR3 is TGCGCCAGCAGCGGCGGGACTAGCGAATACGAGCAGTACTTC. Protein: CASSGGTSEYEQYF.

The chain is built from TRBV28 and TRBJ2-3; the D gene is possibly TRBD2 (5 bases). Looked up from germline, CDR1 is MDHEN and CDR2 is SYDVKM. This CDR3 has 11 amino acids. The germline V and J ends were trimmed by 4 bases and 9 bases, with 8 bases remaining between them. The CDR3 DNA reads as TGTGCCAGCAGTTCTTGGGAGACGCAGTATTTT. It translates to CASSSWETQYF.

The chain uses TRBV29-1 and TRBJ1-5, with TRBD1 identical over 7 bases. In germline, CDR1 is SQVTM, CDR2 ANQGSEA. This CDR3 contains 12 residues. The ends lost 7 bases at V and 1 base at J; junction bases unmatched: 1. DNA for the CDR3: TGCAGCGCAGGGGGAAGCAATCAGCCCCAGCATTTT. Translated: CSAGGSNQPQHF.

This chain connects TRBV28 to TRBJ2-1, with no clear D. Trimming cost V 2 bases and J 6 bases, with 5 bases left between them. The V gene's germline CDR1 is MDHEN and CDR2 SYDVKM. The CDR3 contains 12 residues. CDR3 nucleotides: TGTGCCAGCAGTTTAGGCGTCAATGAGCAGTTCTTC. It is translated as CASSLGVNEQFF. The variable domain in full, with the rest retrieved from reference TRBV28 and TRBJ2-1, is DVKVTQSSRYLVKRTGEKVFLECVQDMDHENMFWYRQDPGLGLRLIYFSYDVKMKEKGDIPEGYSVSREKKERFSLILESASTNQTSMYLCASSLGVNEQFFGPGTRLTVL.

J is TRBJ2-4 and V is TRBV4-2; D is uncertain. Germline CDR1 reads LGHNA; CDR2 reads YNFKEQ. Between the trimmed V and J ends, which lost 0 bases and 7 bases, there was a span of 10 bases. The CDR3 runs to 14 residues. CDR3 amino acids: CASSQEDRMNIQYF. CDR3 DNA: TGTGCCAGCAGCCAAGAGGATAGGATGAACATTCAGTACTTC.

The chain combines TRBV4-3 with TRBJ2-3; no clear D gene. CDR3 length: 12 amino acids. The V end lost 0 bases, the J end lost 8 bases, and 6 bases lay between the germline ends. Germline loops: CDR1 LGHNA, CDR2 YSLEER. In DNA, the CDR3 is TGCGCCAGCAGCCAAGATCGAACTACGCAGTATTTT. Its protein product is CASSQDRTTQYF.

This clone was observed a few times. V usage is TRBV30 and J usage is TRBJ2-7; D is tentatively TRBD1 or TRBD2 (5 bases each). V lost 2 bases and J lost 6, with 14 bases in between. CDR1 and CDR2 from the germline V gene are GTSNPN and SVGIG (reference sequence). The CDR3 loop spans 13 amino acids. The CDR3 bases are TGTGCCTGGAGTCCCGTCTCGGGGACCGAGCAGTACTTC. Translating it yields CAWSPVSGTEQYF.

This clone was seen a handful of times. V is TRBV11-2 and J is TRBJ2-7; 13 nucleotides agree with TRBD2. The CDR3 is made up of 18 amino acids. The germline gives CDR1 SGHAT, CDR2 FQNNGV. Unmatched junction bases numbered 11, after V lost 0 bases and J lost 6 bases. CDR3 residues: CASSLDSFSGTSGTEQYF. Written as DNA, the CDR3 is TGTGCCAGCAGCTTAGATTCGTTTTCCGGGACTAGCGGGACCGAGCAGTACTTC.

Comments on this clone: Other nucleotide sequences from this sample produce the same CDR3. This CDR3 is CAWSSRDEQYF. Here the CDR3 DNA reads TGTGCCTGGAGTTCACGGGACGAGCAGTACTTC. The rearrangement joins TRBV30 to TRBJ2-7, with D hard to call. This CDR3 is built from 11 residues. Germline V gene lookup returns CDR1 GTSNPN and CDR2 SVGIG (reference sequence). Trimming removed 2 bases from V and 5 bases from J, with 7 bases in between.

This chain joins TRBV29-1 and TRBJ2-7, with D possibly called TRBD1 or TRBD2 (6 bases each). Looked up from germline, CDR1 is SQVTM and CDR2 is ANQGSEA. V lost 7 bases and J lost 8, with 18 bases in between. This CDR3 contains 12 residues. In DNA form, the CDR3 reads TGCAGCGCCGCAGGGGACTCCCGCCAGCAGTACTTC. Residues: CSAAGDSRQQYF.

This clone has more than one count but fewer than ten. The chain joins TRBV5-1 to TRBJ1-1, with D unresolved. V shed 0 bases and J shed 1 base, with 7 bases lying between them. This CDR3 contains 14 residues. The V gene's germline CDR1 is SGHRS and CDR2 YFSETQ. CDR3 in amino acids: CASSLGQANTEAFF. CDR3 DNA sequence: TGCGCCAGCAGCTTGGGGCAAGCGAACACTGAAGCTTTCTTT. The variable domain in full, completed from reference TRBV5-1 and TRBJ1-1, reads KAGVTQTPRYLIKTRGQQVTLSCSPISGHRSVSWYQQTPGQGLQFLFEYFSETQRNKGNFPGRFSGRQFSNSRSEMNVSTLELGDSALYLCASSLGQANTEAFFGQGTRLTVV.

This clone was counted only a few times. This sequence joins TRBV30 and TRBJ2-1, with D tentatively TRBD2 (6 bases). Trimming removed 3 bases from V and 3 bases from J, with 12 bases in between. CDR3 size: 14 residues. CDR1 is GTSNPN, CDR2 SVGIG, per germline (reference sequence). CDR3 protein: CAWRRLGLYNEQFF. The CDR3, as DNA: TGTGCCTGGAGAAGACTAGGACTCTACAATGAGCAGTTCTTC. The full variable domain, with the rest looked up from reference TRBV30 and TRBJ2-1, is SQTIHQWPATLVQPVGSPLSLECTVEGTSNPNLYWYRQAAGRGLQLLFYSVGIGQISSEVPQNLSASRPQDRQFILSSKKLLLSDSGFYLCAWRRLGLYNEQFFGPGTRLTVL.

This chain uses TRBV20-1 with TRBJ2-3; D gene uncertain. Between the trimmed V and J ends, which lost 6 bases and 8 bases, there was a span of 9 bases. Germline CDR1 is DFQATT and CDR2 is SNEGSKA (reference sequence). The CDR3 spans 10 residues. The CDR3: CSALRSTQYF. CDR3 coding DNA: TGCAGTGCCTTGAGGTCTACGCAGTATTTT.

V is TRBV7-2 and J is TRBJ2-3, with 8 bases matching TRBD1. Germline assignment: CDR1 SGHTA and CDR2 FQGNSA. CDR3 size: 14 residues. V lost 5 bases, J lost 1 base, and 2 bases stayed unmatched. Here the CDR3 reads CASSPGQGTDTQYF. The CDR3 bases are TGTGCCAGCAGCCCGGGACAGGGCACAGATACGCAGTATTTT.

The chain carries TRBV29-1 and TRBJ1-1; no clear D. V gave up 1 base and J gave up 1 base, with 10 bases separating them. The germline V gene encodes CDR1 SQVTM and CDR2 ANQGSEA. The CDR3 is made up of 14 amino acids. As DNA, the CDR3 is TGCAGCGTTGAAGGACCCGCCAAGAACACTGAAGCTTTCTTT. Protein sequence: CSVEGPAKNTEAFF.

This clone was detected a few times. V usage is TRBV5-1 and J usage is TRBJ2-1; 13 nucleotides match TRBD2. The length of the CDR3 is 14 residues. Germline CDR1 is SGHRS and CDR2 is YFSETQ. V shed 3 bases and J 10 bases; nucleotides not matched to a gene: 4. CDR3 nucleotide sequence: TGCGCCAGCAGCTCGGGACTAGCGGGATCGGAGCAGTTCTTC. Its translation is CASSSGLAGSEQFF.

A few counts support this clone. The V gene is TRBV5-4, the J gene TRBJ1-2; 7 nucleotides match TRBD1. Germline CDR1 is SGHNT and CDR2 is YYREEE (reference sequence). V shed 0 bases, J shed 4 bases, and the junction held 6 bases outside the gene matches. This CDR3 spans 15 amino acids. The CDR3 loop is CASSLADRIPYGYTF. The CDR3 DNA sequence: TGTGCCAGCAGCTTGGCGGACAGGATCCCCTATGGCTACACCTTC.

This clone was seen a handful of times. V usage is TRBV9 and J usage is TRBJ1-2; a weak D match, TRBD1 (5 bases). V was cut by 3 bases and J by 2 bases, with 14 bases left in between. The CDR3 totals 15 residues. CDR1 and CDR2 (germline): SGDLS, YYNGEE. CDR3 sequence reads: CASSARTGGNYGYTF. CDR3 coding DNA: TGTGCCAGCAGCGCCCGGACGGGGGGGAACTATGGCTACACCTTC.

This clone was seen a handful of times. J is TRBJ1-4 and V is TRBV30; D is undetermined. Germline V gene data show CDR1 as GTSNPN and CDR2 as SVGIG (reference sequence). The CDR3 covers 17 residues. Trimming cost V 0 bases and J 8 bases, with 22 bases left between them. For the CDR3, the DNA is TGTGCCTGGAGTGTACGGAGCAGCACTCCCCAGCGCGAAAAACTGTTTTTT. Protein: CAWSVRSSTPQREKLFF.

This clone occurred a few times. The V call is TRBV6-1, the J call TRBJ2-5; 7 bases are shared with TRBD1. V dropped 8 bases and J dropped 5; count of bases not matched to a gene: 2. Germline V gene data show CDR1 as MNHNS and CDR2 as SASEGT. The CDR3 sequence is 11 residues long. The CDR3 loop reads CASDRAETQYF. In DNA, the CDR3 is TGTGCCAGCGACAGGGCGGAGACCCAGTACTTC.

The V gene is TRBV7-3, the J gene TRBJ2-5; 11 bases agree with TRBD1. The CDR3 runs to 15 residues. CDR1 and CDR2 from the germline V gene are SGHTA and FQGTGA. V shed 4 bases and J 4 bases; nucleotides not matched to a gene: 5. The CDR3: CASSSEGQGVETQYF. The CDR3 DNA is TGTGCCAGCAGCTCGGAGGGACAGGGGGTAGAGACCCAGTACTTC.

This clone showed up just once. The rearrangement links TRBV9 to TRBJ2-1; D is ambiguous. Germline-derived CDR1 and CDR2 are SGDLS and YYNGEE. V was clipped by 3 bases and J by 4 bases, with 14 bases between them. This CDR3 is 15 amino acids long. The CDR3 nucleotides are TGTGCCAGCAGCGGAACACTAAGAATTTACAATGAGCAGTTCTTC. Protein product: CASSGTLRIYNEQFF.